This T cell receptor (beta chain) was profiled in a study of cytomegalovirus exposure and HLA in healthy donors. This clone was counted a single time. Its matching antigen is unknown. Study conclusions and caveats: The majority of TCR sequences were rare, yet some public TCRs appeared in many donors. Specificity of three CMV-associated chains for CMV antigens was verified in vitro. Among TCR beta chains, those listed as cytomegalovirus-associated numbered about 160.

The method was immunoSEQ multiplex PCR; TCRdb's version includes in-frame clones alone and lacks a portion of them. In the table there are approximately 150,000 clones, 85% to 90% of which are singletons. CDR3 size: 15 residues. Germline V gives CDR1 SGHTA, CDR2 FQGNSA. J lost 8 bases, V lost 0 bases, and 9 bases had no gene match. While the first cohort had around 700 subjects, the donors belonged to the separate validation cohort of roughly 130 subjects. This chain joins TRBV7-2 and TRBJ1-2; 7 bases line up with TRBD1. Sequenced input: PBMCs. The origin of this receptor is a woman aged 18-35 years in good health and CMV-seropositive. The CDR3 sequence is CASSLATTGPSGYTF. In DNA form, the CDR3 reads TGTGCCAGCAGCTTAGCAACGACAGGGCCTTCCGGCTACACCTTC.